This T cell receptor (beta chain) was profiled in a study of shared clonotypes between healthy human individuals. Genomic DNA from each subset was divided evenly over several immunoSEQ plates. The team ran DNA from unsorted PBMCs on ten immunoSEQ deep assay plates for sequencing. Measured with immunoSEQ multiplex PCR; TCRdb has only the in-frame clones, and not every one. The table lists about 99,000 clones, around 47% of them singletons, with about 14% in the top ten. Trimming cost V 4 bases and J 10 bases; bases outside gene matches: 9. There are 15 residues in the CDR3. The germline V gene encodes CDR1 SEHNR and CDR2 FQNEAQ (reference sequence). The unsorted samples took about 90 million PBMCs to get genomic DNA.

Sequencing was carried out using PBMCs. The V gene is TRBV7-9, the J gene TRBJ2-1; 11 bases map to TRBD2. The TCR sequence derives from a woman in her 40s in good health. Some clones in this sample may be carry-over from other donors' samples. CDR3 sequence: CASSSGTSGHGEQFF. CDR3 in DNA: TGTGCCAGCAGCTCCGGGACTAGCGGTCATGGGGAGCAGTTCTTC.